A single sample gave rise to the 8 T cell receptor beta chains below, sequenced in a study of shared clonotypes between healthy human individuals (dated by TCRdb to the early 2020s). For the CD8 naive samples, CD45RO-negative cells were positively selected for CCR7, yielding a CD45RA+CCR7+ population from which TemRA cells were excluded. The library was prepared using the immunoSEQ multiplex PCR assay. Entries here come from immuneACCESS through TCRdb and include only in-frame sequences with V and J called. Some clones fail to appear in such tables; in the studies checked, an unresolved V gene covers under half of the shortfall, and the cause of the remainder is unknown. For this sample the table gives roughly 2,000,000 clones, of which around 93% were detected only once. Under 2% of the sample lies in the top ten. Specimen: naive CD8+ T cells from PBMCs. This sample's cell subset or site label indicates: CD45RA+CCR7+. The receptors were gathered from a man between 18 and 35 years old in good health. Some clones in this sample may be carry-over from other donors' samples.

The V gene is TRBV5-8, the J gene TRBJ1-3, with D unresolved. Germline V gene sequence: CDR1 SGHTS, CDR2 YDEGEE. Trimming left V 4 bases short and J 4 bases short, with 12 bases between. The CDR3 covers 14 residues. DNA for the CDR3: TGTGCCAGCAGCCCTACCCGGCCCGGAAACACCATATATTTT. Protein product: CASSPTRPGNTIYF.

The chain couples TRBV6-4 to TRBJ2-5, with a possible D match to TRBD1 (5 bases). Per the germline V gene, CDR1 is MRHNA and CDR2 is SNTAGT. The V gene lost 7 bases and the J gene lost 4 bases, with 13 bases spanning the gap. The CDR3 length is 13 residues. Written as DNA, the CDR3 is TGTGCCAGCACCCCTGTGCAGGGAGAGACCCAGTACTTC. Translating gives CASTPVQGETQYF.

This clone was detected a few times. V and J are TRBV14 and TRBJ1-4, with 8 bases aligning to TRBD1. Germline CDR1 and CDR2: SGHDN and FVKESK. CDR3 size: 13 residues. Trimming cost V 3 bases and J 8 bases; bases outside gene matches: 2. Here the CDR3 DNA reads TGTGCCAGCAGCCAGGACAGGGCCGAAAAACTGTTTTTT. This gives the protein CASSQDRAEKLFF.

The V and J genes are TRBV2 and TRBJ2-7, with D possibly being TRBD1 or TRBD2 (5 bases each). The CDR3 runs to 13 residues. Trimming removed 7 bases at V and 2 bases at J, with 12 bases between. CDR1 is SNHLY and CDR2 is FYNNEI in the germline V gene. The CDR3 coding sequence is TGTGCCAGCATCGGGACCCAGGCCTACGAGCAGTACTTC. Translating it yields CASIGTQAYEQYF.

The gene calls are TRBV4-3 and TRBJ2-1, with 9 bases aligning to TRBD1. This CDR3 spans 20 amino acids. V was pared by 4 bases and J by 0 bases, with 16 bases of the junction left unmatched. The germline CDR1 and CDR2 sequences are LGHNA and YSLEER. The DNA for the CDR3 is TGCGCCAGCAGCCGTATCACAGGGGGCGGTGGGACAAACTCCTACAATGAGCAGTTCTTC. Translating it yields CASSRITGGGGTNSYNEQFF.

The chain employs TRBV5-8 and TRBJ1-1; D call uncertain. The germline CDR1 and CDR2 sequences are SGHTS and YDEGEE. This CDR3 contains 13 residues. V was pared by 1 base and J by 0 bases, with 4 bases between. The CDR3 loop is CASSLNMNTEAFF. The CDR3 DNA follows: TGTGCCAGCAGCTTGAATATGAACACTGAAGCTTTCTTT. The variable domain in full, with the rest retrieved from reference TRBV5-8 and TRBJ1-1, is EAGVTQSPTHLIKTRGQQATLRCSPISGHTSVYWYQQALGLGLQFLLWYDEGEERNRGNFPPRFSGRQFPNYSSELNVNALELEDSALYLCASSLNMNTEAFFGQGTRLTVV.

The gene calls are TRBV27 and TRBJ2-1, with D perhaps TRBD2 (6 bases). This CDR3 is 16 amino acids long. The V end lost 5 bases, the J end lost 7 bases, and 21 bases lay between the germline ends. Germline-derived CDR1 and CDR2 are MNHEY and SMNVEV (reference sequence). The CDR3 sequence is CASSPMGGAGGNEQFF. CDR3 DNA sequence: TGTGCCAGCAGTCCCATGGGGGGAGCGGGCGGGAATGAGCAGTTCTTC.

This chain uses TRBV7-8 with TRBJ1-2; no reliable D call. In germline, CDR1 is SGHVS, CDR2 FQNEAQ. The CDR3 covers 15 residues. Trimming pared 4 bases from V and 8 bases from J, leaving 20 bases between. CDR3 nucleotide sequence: TGTGCCAGCAGCTCCGCCGACTTATTAACTAGAGGCTACACCTTC. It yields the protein CASSSADLLTRGYTF.